Sequencing of this T cell receptor (beta chain) was carried out in a study of beta chain features in type 1 diabetes. cDNA synthesis used the whole RNA isolate, giving expressed TCRB sequences. Produced via immunoSEQ multiplex PCR; TCRdb's table is partial and in-frame only. The table lists under 300,000 clones, approximately 25% of them singletons. Whole-study results and caveats: Across all four CD4+ subsets, people with type 1 diabetes showed modestly shorter TCRB CDR3s.

Purity (above 98%) was reached by all sorted populations. The CDR3 covers 19 residues. Germline V gene lookup returns CDR1 MDHEN and CDR2 SYDVKM. Germline trimming cut 5 bases from V and 0 bases from J; bases unmatched to any gene: 16. This clone was seen more than once but under ten times. Its antigen is as yet unknown. This clonotype was obtained from a woman aged 25 to 39 with type 1 diabetes. The chain employs TRBV28 and TRBJ1-3; TRBD1 agrees at 7 bases. Sequencing was done on a sample of naive CD4+ T cells from blood. The CDR3 loop reads CASSPPQGQLDISGNTIYF. In DNA, the CDR3 is TGTGCCAGCAGTCCTCCCCAGGGACAGCTTGACATCTCTGGAAACACCATATATTTT.